This TCR beta chain emerged from a study of cytomegalovirus exposure and HLA in healthy donors. About the research overall: An early data release held some 85 million unique TCRs from HLA-typed donors. The study, taken as a whole, reports: At a 0.05 false discovery rate, a later analysis found approximately 17,000 TCR beta sequences to be associated with HLA alleles. More clonal expansion characterized HLA-associated TCR beta chains than equally common others in a later analysis. Cytomegalovirus association was assigned to approximately 160 TCR beta chains.

Concerning this clone: Its antigen is unknown.

Vbeta (60) and Jbeta (13) primers were used in the PCR. The repertoire was sequenced with immunoSEQ multiplex PCR; TCRdb's copy has only in-frame clones and lacks some. The sample yields 50,000 or so clones, under 90% seen once. The CDR3 sequence is 16 residues long. The ends were cut back, 3 bases at V and 0 bases at J, with 9 bases in the middle. CDR1 is SEHNR and CDR2 is FQNEAQ in the germline V gene (reference sequence). The rearrangement links TRBV7-9 to TRBJ2-6; D is perhaps TRBD1 (5 bases). Material for sequencing was PBMCs. The origin of this receptor is a young woman in good health and CMV-seronegative. The CDR3 spells CASSFGANSGANVLTF. CDR3 coding DNA: TGTGCCAGCAGCTTTGGGGCGAACTCTGGGGCCAACGTCCTGACTTTC.